A selection of T cell receptor beta chains follows, all from one sample in a study of blood T cell repertoires in COVID-19. TCRdb's copy holds only in-frame clones and misses some; the assay was immunoSEQ multiplex PCR. The sample consists of roughly 260,000 clones, less than 85% of them appearing once. The sequenced sample was peripheral blood. These receptors were collected from a woman older than 75 with active or convalescent COVID-19. Each CDR3 is given with its conserved first and last residue. A D gene is named only where the DNA matches it firmly. A row's size may be missing; if present it is once, few, many or a size class.

abundance,v_gene,j_gene,d_gene,CDR3nt,CDR3aa
.,TRBV18,TRBJ2-7,TRBD2,TGTGCCAGCTCACCGGGACTAGCGGACTCCTACGAGCAGTACTTC,CASSPGLADSYEQYF
once,TRBV6-1,TRBJ1-2,.,TGTGCCAGCAGTGCACGGGTCTCAGGCTACACCTTC,CASSARVSGYTF
few,TRBV3-1/TRBV3-2,TRBJ2-7,TRBD2,TGTGCCAGCAGCCAAGGGACTAGCGGGATCACCTACGAGCAGTACTTC,CASSQGTSGITYEQYF
.,TRBV5-4,TRBJ2-1,TRBD2,TGTGCCAGCAGCTTTGGCGGGAGAGTTGGGCGGGGCAATGAGCAGTTCTTC,CASSFGGRVGRGNEQFF
.,TRBV2,TRBJ2-2,.,TGTGCCAGCAGTGAGGCAGGGTGGGTCACCGGGGAGCTGTTTTTT,CASSEAGWVTGELFF
.,TRBV18,TRBJ2-7,.,TGTGCCAGCTCACCAGCCGGGTCCCCCTACGAGCAGTACTTC,CASSPAGSPYEQYF
.,TRBV27,TRBJ1-5,.,TGTGCCAGCAGTTTGGGGGCCCCCTGGGGCAATCAGCCCCAGCATTTT,CASSLGAPWGNQPQHF
once,TRBV30,TRBJ1-1,TRBD1,TGTGCCCTTCTCGACAGGGGGCTACCGAACACTGAAGCTTTCTTT,CALLDRGLPNTEAFF
.,TRBV7-9,TRBJ1-1,.,TGTGCCAGCAGCCCCTACAGGAACACTGAAGCTTTCTTT,CASSPYRNTEAFF
.,TRBV7-2,TRBJ2-7,TRBD1,TGTGCCAGCAGCTGGGGACAGAGCTACGAGCAGTACTTC,CASSWGQSYEQYF
.,TRBV28,TRBJ1-2,.,TGTGCCAGCAGTTTTGGGACACCGATATGGACCTTC,CASSFGTPIWTF
many,TRBV2,TRBJ1-1,.,TGTGCCAGCAGTGAATGGCAGGGGACGAACACTGAAGCTTTCTTT,CASSEWQGTNTEAFF
once,TRBV4-2,TRBJ1-2,.,TGTGCCAGCAGCCAAGATAACCTCTATTTCTATGGCTACACCTTC,CASSQDNLYFYGYTF
few,TRBV28,TRBJ2-3,TRBD2,TGTGCCAGCAACGGATTTCCACTAGCGGGAGGTGGCACAGATACGCAGTATTTT,CASNGFPLAGGGTDTQYF
.,TRBV4-1,TRBJ2-5,TRBD2,TGCGCCAGCAGCCAGACTAGCGGCCAAGAGACCCAGTACTTC,CASSQTSGQETQYF
.,TRBV2,TRBJ2-5,TRBD1,TGTGCCAGCAGTGGGGACAGGGACACCCAAGAGACCCAGTACTTC,CASSGDRDTQETQYF
.,TRBV6-6,TRBJ1-1,TRBD1,TGTGCCAGCAGTTATCTCGGACAGGGGGTAACTGAAGCTTTCTTT,CASSYLGQGVTEAFF
.,TRBV7-9,TRBJ2-5,TRBD2,TGTGCCAGCAGCCGCCCCTCCGGGACTAGCGGGGGGGCCCGGGAGACCCAGTACTTC,CASSRPSGTSGGARETQYF
few,TRBV5-1,TRBJ2-1,.,TGCGCCAGCAGGGGGGCGGGCAATGAGCAGTTCTTC,CASRGAGNEQFF
.,TRBV6-6,TRBJ1-2,TRBD1,TGTGCCAGTGCCCGTCAAGGACAGGGAGAATTTGGCTACACCTTC,CASARQGQGEFGYTF
.,TRBV6-4,TRBJ1-1,TRBD1,TGTGCCAGCAGTCCTCAGGGGGCTGCTCAAGCTTTCTTT,CASSPQGAAQAFF
.,TRBV25-1,TRBJ2-7,TRBD1,TGTGCCAGCAGTGCCCTCGACAGGGGCCCTTATTACGAGCAGTACTTC,CASSALDRGPYYEQYF
.,TRBV11-3,TRBJ2-2,.,TGTGCCAGCAGCTTAGAGCGGGGGCATACGGGGACCGGGGAGCTGTTTTTT,CASSLERGHTGTGELFF
once,TRBV6-5,TRBJ1-2,TRBD1,TGTGCCAGCAGTTTGACAGGGGTTAACTATGGCTACACCTTC,CASSLTGVNYGYTF
few,TRBV5-1,TRBJ1-1,.,TGCGCCAGCAGCCCAAGCGGGGGGGGCCTGTACACTGAAGCTTTCTTT,CASSPSGGGLYTEAFF
.,TRBV28,TRBJ2-3,TRBD1,TGTGCCAGCAGTTTCCCCCCGGGACAGGGGACCGCTAGCACAGATACGCAGTATTTT,CASSFPPGQGTASTDTQYF